This record looks at one T cell receptor beta chain sequence and its context. These data belong to a study of T cell changes during pregnancy in multiple sclerosis. This table comes from immunoSEQ multiplex PCR, and its TCRdb copy is limited to in-frame clones, with some not included. The sample holds around 69,000 clones, over 75% seen once. The clonotype originates from a female donor with multiple sclerosis, enrolled in a pregnancy study. The sequenced sample was CD8+ T cells from peripheral blood mononuclear cells, obtained before pregnancy.

CDR3 sequence (DNA): TGCGCCAGCAGCCTGGGACAGGAGGGGAATTCACCCCTCCACTTT. It specifies CASSLGQEGNSPLHF. The rearrangement uses TRBV4-1 and TRBJ1-6; 8 positions agree with TRBD1. V dropped 4 bases and J dropped 7; count of bases not matched to a gene: 6. Germline V gene lookup returns CDR1 MGHRA and CDR2 YSYEKL. The CDR3 is made up of 15 amino acids.